These 23 T cell receptor beta chains came from one sample sequenced in a study of blood T cell repertoires in COVID-19. The protocol was immunoSEQ multiplex PCR, while the TCRdb copy is restricted to in-frame clones and leaves out a portion. The sample has over 150,000 clones, 75% to 80% seen once. The sequenced sample consisted of peripheral blood. The origin of the receptors is a man older than 75 with acute or convalescent COVID-19.

The chain employs TRBV27 and TRBJ1-2; TRBD1 matches at 8 bases. CDR1 is MNHEY and CDR2 is SMNVEV in the germline V gene (reference sequence). Unmatched junction bases numbered 6, after V lost 6 bases and J lost 3 bases. The CDR3 is 14 residues long. CDR3 amino acids: CASRQTGVDYGYTF. As DNA, the CDR3 is TGTGCCAGCAGGCAGACAGGGGTGGACTATGGCTACACCTTC.

The CDR3 bases are TGTGCCAGTAGTATAGATCTATTGGGGACACCTTATGGCTACACCTTC. This sequence encodes CASSIDLLGTPYGYTF. This sequence joins TRBV19 and TRBJ1-2, with D perhaps matching TRBD1 (6 bases). Trimming cost V 0 bases and J 5 bases, with 16 bases left between them. In germline, CDR1 is LNHDA, CDR2 SQIVND (reference sequence). The CDR3 has 16 residues.

This sequence joins TRBV18 and TRBJ1-2; 8 nucleotides line up with TRBD1. Germline CDR1 KGHSH, CDR2 LQKENI. The CDR3 runs to 14 residues. J lost 7 bases, V lost 6 bases, and 10 bases had no gene match. The CDR3 bases are TGTGCCAGCTCCTCGTTGACAGGGGAGGGTGGCTACACCTTC. Its protein product is CASSSLTGEGGYTF.

The gene calls are TRBV5-4 and TRBJ2-3; possible D gene TRBD1, 5 bases. This CDR3 contains 15 residues. V gave up 0 bases and J gave up 4 bases, with 12 bases separating them. Germline V gene lookup returns CDR1 SGHNT and CDR2 YYREEE (reference sequence). CDR3 region: CASSLGGVAADTQYF. The CDR3 bases are TGTGCCAGCAGCTTGGGGGGCGTGGCTGCAGATACGCAGTATTTT.

V and J are TRBV7-9 and TRBJ1-2; no definite D call. V was cut by 0 bases and J by 3 bases, with 14 bases left in between. Germline loops: CDR1 SEHNR, CDR2 FQNEAQ (reference sequence). CDR3 length: 16 amino acids. DNA of the CDR3: TGTGCCAGCAGCTTAGCGCCCGGAAAGGGAGACTATGGCTACACCTTC. Its translation: CASSLAPGKGDYGYTF.

The V gene is TRBV11-3, the J gene TRBJ1-1; D not resolved. The V gene's germline CDR1 is SGHNT and CDR2 YENEEA. V lost 1 base to trimming and J lost 5 bases, with 14 bases between them. This CDR3 has 15 amino acids. The CDR3 nucleotides read TGTGCCAGCAGCTTAGGGAGAATAGGGAGGACTGAAGCTTTCTTT. Protein sequence: CASSLGRIGRTEAFF.

The rearrangement links TRBV6-5 to TRBJ1-6; 8 bases fit TRBD1. The V gene end was trimmed by 6 bases and the J gene end by 8 bases; junction bases not matched to a gene: 3. The CDR3 sequence is 13 residues long. From germline, CDR1 is MNHEY and CDR2 SVGAGI. The CDR3 loop is CASRQGEDSPLHF. For the CDR3, the DNA is TGTGCCAGCAGACAGGGGGAGGATTCACCCCTCCACTTT.

The CDR3 sequence is CASSPRTGSNQPQHF. CDR3 coding DNA: TGTGCCAGCAGCCCGCGGACAGGGAGCAATCAGCCCCAGCATTTT. The V and J genes are TRBV3-1 (or the pseudogene TRBV3-2) and TRBJ1-5; TRBD1 aligns across 8 bases. The V and J ends lost 4 bases and 1 base, in that order; junction bases with no gene match: 3. The CDR3 runs to 15 residues. Germline assignment: CDR1 LGHDT and CDR2 YNNKEL (reference sequence).

J is TRBJ1-2 and V is TRBV2, with D possibly being TRBD1 (5 bases). The CDR3 has 11 residues. Germline CDR1 and CDR2: SNHLY and FYNNEI. V was shortened by 4 bases and J by 5 bases, with 5 bases between the two germline ends. CDR3 protein: CASSAGYGYTF. For the CDR3, the DNA is TGTGCCAGCAGTGCAGGGTATGGCTACACCTTC.

The chain couples TRBV7-9 to TRBJ2-2; weak D call: TRBD1 (5 bases). The germline CDR1 and CDR2 sequences are SEHNR and FQNEAQ (reference sequence). The CDR3 extends over 14 amino acids. Trimming stripped 1 base from V and 6 bases from J, with 9 bases between. The CDR3 DNA sequence: TGTGCCAGCAGCTTAGAGGCAGGGTCCGGGGAGCTGTTTTTT. Protein sequence: CASSLEAGSGELFF.

The V and J genes are TRBV4-1 and TRBJ1-6; 11 bases align to TRBD1. The CDR3 is 15 amino acids. After removal of 4 bases from V and 10 bases from J, the junction contained 6 bases not matched to a gene. The V gene's germline CDR1 is MGHRA and CDR2 YSYEKL. The DNA of the CDR3 is TGCGCCAGCAGCCTTGGGACAGGGGGAGGGTCACCCCTCCACTTT. Encoded protein: CASSLGTGGGSPLHF.

The rearrangement links TRBV6-1 to TRBJ2-7; the match to TRBD1 covers 9 bases. From germline, CDR1 is MNHNS and CDR2 SASEGT. Losses at the gene ends were 2 bases for V and 6 bases for J; bases not matched to a gene: 8. This CDR3 comprises 15 residues. CDR3 sequence (DNA): TGTGCCAGCAGTGAAACCGGGACAGGGAACCTCGAGCAGTACTTC. Protein: CASSETGTGNLEQYF.

The CDR3 nucleotides read TGTGCCAGCTCCCTACCGGGGGTGACAGACTCCTATGGCTACACCTTC. It is translated as CASSLPGVTDSYGYTF. The V call is TRBV18, the J call TRBJ1-2, with D possibly matching TRBD1 (5 bases). Germline V gene sequence: CDR1 KGHSH, CDR2 LQKENI. The V end was cut by 6 bases, the J end by 4 bases, with 21 bases between. CDR3 length equals 16 residues. Based on the CDR3 plus reference TRBV18 and TRBJ1-2, the full variable domain is NAGVMQNPRHLVRRRGQEARLRCSPMKGHSHVYWYRQLPEEGLKFMVYLQKENIIDESGMPKERFSAEFPKEGPSILRIQQVVRGDSAAYFCASSLPGVTDSYGYTFGSGTRLTVV.

The V gene is TRBV11-2, the J gene TRBJ2-5; a weak D match, TRBD1 (5 bases). The CDR3 extends over 15 amino acids. Per germline, CDR1 SGHAT and CDR2 FQNNGV. Deletions cut 1 base from V and 2 bases from J, with 11 bases between. The CDR3 here is CASSLGGHQQETQYF. The CDR3 nucleotides are TGTGCCAGCAGCTTAGGAGGACACCAACAAGAGACCCAGTACTTC.

The chain joins TRBV2 to TRBJ1-5; D remains ambiguous. This CDR3 region has 16 residues. V shed 6 bases and J shed 0 bases, with 15 bases lying between them. Per the germline V gene, CDR1 is SNHLY and CDR2 is FYNNEI. The DNA of the CDR3 is TGTGCCAGCAGGGAACGGGGTTCGTATAGCAATCAGCCCCAGCATTTT. It yields the protein CASRERGSYSNQPQHF.

The chain links TRBV6-5 to TRBJ1-2; D possibly corresponds to TRBD1 (6 bases). Germline V lookup: CDR1 MNHEY, CDR2 SVGAGI. The CDR3 runs 13 residues. Deletions cut 8 bases from V and 7 bases from J, with 17 bases between. CDR3 protein: CASADRQFGGYTF. The CDR3 DNA reads TGTGCCAGCGCCGACAGGCAATTTGGTGGCTACACCTTC.

The rearrangement links TRBV7-2 to TRBJ1-2; TRBD1 matches at 7 bases. The CDR3 spans 15 residues. V gave up 0 bases and J gave up 4 bases; unmatched junction bases: 5. Germline CDR1 reads SGHTA; CDR2 reads FQGNSA. CDR3 sequence reads: CASSLAGQTGYGYTF. The CDR3 nucleotides are TGTGCCAGCAGCTTAGCGGGACAGACGGGCTATGGCTACACCTTC. The full variable domain, its missing parts supplied by reference TRBV7-2 and TRBJ1-2, is GAGVSQSPSNKVTEKGKDVELRCDPISGHTALYWYRQSLGQGLEFLIYFQGNSAPDKSGLPSDRFSAERTGGSVSTLTIQRTQQEDSAVYLCASSLAGQTGYGYTFGSGTRLTVV.

The CDR3: CASSQQGRNYGYTF. In nucleotides, the CDR3 is TGTGCCAGCAGCCAGCAGGGGCGTAACTATGGCTACACCTTC. The chain employs TRBV3-1 (or the pseudogene TRBV3-2) and TRBJ1-2, with D perhaps TRBD1 (6 bases). Germline V gene sequence: CDR1 LGHDT, CDR2 YNNKEL (reference sequence). The CDR3 has 14 amino acids. With 3 bases removed from V and 1 base from J, the gap between germline ends came to 9 bases.

V usage is TRBV7-9 and J usage is TRBJ2-7; 7 nucleotides agree with TRBD2. In germline, CDR1 is SEHNR, CDR2 FQNEAQ (reference sequence). There are 12 residues in the CDR3. J was trimmed by 7 bases and V by 5 bases; bases with no gene match: 5. CDR3 nucleotide sequence: TGTGCCAGCAGCCTCTTGGGAGGGGAGCAGTACTTC. Its protein is CASSLLGGEQYF.

The chain has TRBV5-4 and TRBJ1-4; D remains ambiguous. The germline V gene encodes CDR1 SGHNT and CDR2 YYREEE (reference sequence). The CDR3 consists of 13 residues. V was pared by 0 bases and J by 8 bases, with 8 bases between. CDR3 sequence reads: CASSLALSEKLFF. The CDR3 nucleotides are TGTGCCAGCAGCTTGGCACTAAGCGAAAAACTGTTTTTT.

In DNA, the CDR3 is TGTGCCTGGAGTTCCGGCACAGATACGCAGTATTTT. It yields the protein CAWSSGTDTQYF. This chain joins TRBV30 and TRBJ2-3; D is ambiguous. Germline V CDR1 and CDR2: GTSNPN, SVGIG (reference sequence). The CDR3 is made up of 12 amino acids. The V end was cut by 2 bases, the J end by 1 base, with 4 bases between.

Only a few counts were recorded for this clone. V usage is TRBV7-8 and J usage is TRBJ2-3; perhaps TRBD2 as D (5 bases). From germline, CDR1 is SGHVS and CDR2 FQNEAQ. The CDR3 runs 12 residues. V was cut by 5 bases and J by 9 bases, with 12 bases left in between. In nucleotides, the CDR3 is TGTGCCAGCAGCCCCCGGGGAAGAACGCAGTATTTT. The encoded protein is CASSPRGRTQYF.

The gene calls are TRBV19 and TRBJ2-5, with 8 bases lining up with TRBD1. J was trimmed by 1 base and V by 3 bases; bases with no gene match: 4. This CDR3 has 15 residues. CDR1 and CDR2 (germline): LNHDA, SQIVND (reference sequence). The CDR3 nucleotides read TGTGCCAGTAGTATGGACAGGGCCTCCCAAGAGACCCAGTACTTC. Translated, it gives CASSMDRASQETQYF.